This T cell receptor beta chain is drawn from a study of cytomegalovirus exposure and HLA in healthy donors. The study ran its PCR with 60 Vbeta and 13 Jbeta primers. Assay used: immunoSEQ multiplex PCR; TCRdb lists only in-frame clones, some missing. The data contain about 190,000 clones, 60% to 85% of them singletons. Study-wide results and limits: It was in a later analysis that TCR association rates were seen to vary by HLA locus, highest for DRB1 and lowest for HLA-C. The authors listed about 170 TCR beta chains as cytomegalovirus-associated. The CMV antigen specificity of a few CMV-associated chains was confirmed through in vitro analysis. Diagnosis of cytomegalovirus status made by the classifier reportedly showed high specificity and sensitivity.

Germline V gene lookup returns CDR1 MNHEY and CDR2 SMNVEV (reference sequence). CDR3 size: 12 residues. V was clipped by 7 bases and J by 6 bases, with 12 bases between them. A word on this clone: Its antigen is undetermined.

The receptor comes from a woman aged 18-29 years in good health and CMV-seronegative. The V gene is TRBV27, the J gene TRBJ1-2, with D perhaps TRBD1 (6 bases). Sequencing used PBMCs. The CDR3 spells CASMGGRNGYTF. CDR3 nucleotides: TGTGCCAGCATGGGGGGGCGAAATGGCTACACCTTC.